This T cell receptor beta chain was identified during a study of T cell repertoires in cytomegalovirus infection. At the level of the study: HLA-B-restricted CMV epitopes that are well studied, plus recently identified HLA-C-restricted ones, were used by the study. Evidence of both CMV infection and a matching HLA type came from public TCR beta signatures.

Germline loops: CDR1 LGHNA, CDR2 YNFKEQ. V was clipped by 0 bases and J by 6 bases, with 24 bases between them. The CDR3 has 18 amino acids. About this clonotype itself: Its antigen remains unknown.

MiXCR, run by TCRdb on the reads, gives a single entry per CDR3 protein. The table includes more than 30,000 distinct CDR3 sequences, just over 50% detected once. Broader study findings: The cumulative frequency of public TCR beta families distinguished individuals who carried CMV together with the relevant HLA. Across the ex vivo response, the dominant clonotypes were HLA-C-restricted CMV-specific TCR beta clonotypes.

The genes are TRBV4-2 and TRBJ2-7, with D maybe TRBD2 (6 bases). This clonotype originated in a human donor in good health (CMV status not recorded). Some clones in this sample may be carry-over from other donors' samples. Source: CD8+ T cells from cultured PBMCs, taken from culture after CMV antigen stimulation. The CDR3 reads CASSQDGIGSGLGSEQYF. CDR3 DNA sequence: TGTGCCAGCAGCCAAGACGGTATAGGTAGCGGTCTGGGGAGCGAGCAGTACTTC.